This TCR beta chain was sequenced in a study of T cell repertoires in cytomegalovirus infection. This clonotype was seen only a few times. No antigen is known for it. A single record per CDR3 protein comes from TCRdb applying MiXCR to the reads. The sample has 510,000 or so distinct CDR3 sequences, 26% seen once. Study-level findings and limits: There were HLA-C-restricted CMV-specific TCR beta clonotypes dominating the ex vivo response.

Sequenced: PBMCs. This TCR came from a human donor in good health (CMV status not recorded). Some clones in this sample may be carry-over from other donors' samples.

In nucleotides, the CDR3 is TGTGCCAGCAGTCGCCGTGGAGAAAAACTGTTTTTT. It yields the protein CASSRRGEKLFF. The V and J genes are TRBV11-2 and TRBJ1-4; D gene uncertain. Germline CDR1 and CDR2: SGHAT and FQNNGV. CDR3 length: 12 amino acids. V was trimmed by 6 bases and J by 8 bases, leaving 10 bases between them.